The TCR beta chain under discussion was sequenced for a study of blood T cell repertoires in COVID-19. Study background: Samples of COVID-19 (acute and convalescent) were obtained from the United States, Italy and Spain. T cells, B-cell-depleted T cells, or PBMCs provided the cDNA or gDNA that served as material.

This clone was detected a few times. It was during active infection that Seattle patients were enrolled and then longitudinally followed. Germline values: CDR1 SGHNT, CDR2 YENEEA. This CDR3 comprises 14 residues. The trim removed 5 bases at V and 2 bases at J, leaving 5 bases unmatched. Authors' data handling: Nucleated cell number was recorded as an estimate derived from reference gene primer amplification. Assay: immunoSEQ multiplex PCR; the TCRdb copy retains only in-frame clones and omits some. That table supplies the V and J calls and clone size; D and trimming were determined from the DNA. This table holds 120,000 or so clones, 81% found once.

The receptor was isolated from a man aged 25-40 years with COVID-19, enrolled during active disease. The V gene is TRBV11-3, the J gene TRBJ1-2; TRBD1 matches 7 bases. Sequencing was performed on peripheral blood. In DNA form, the CDR3 reads TGTGCCAGCAGCCCCGCGGACAGGAACTATGGCTACACCTTC. It specifies CASSPADRNYGYTF.